In its sample, the clone carrying this TCR beta chain was seen once. The antigen is unknown. Both 60 Vbeta primers and 13 Jbeta primers went into the PCR. Some clones are missing from TCRdb's copy, which holds only in-frame ones; the method was immunoSEQ multiplex PCR. Of about 130,000 clones in the sample, roughly four fifths were seen once. J lost 7 bases, V lost 5 bases, and 6 bases had no gene match. Per germline, CDR1 SGHTA and CDR2 FQGNSA. CDR3 length: 14 residues. This specimen comes from a study of cytomegalovirus exposure and HLA in healthy donors. Notes on the study in general: Most subjects had HLA-A and HLA-B alleles reportedly predicted accurately by TCR beta sequences.

Sequencing input: PBMCs. The source is a male donor in good health and CMV-seropositive. The chain has TRBV7-2 and TRBJ1-5; 9 bases match TRBD1. CDR3 sequence reads: CASSPGDRVQPQHF. CDR3 bases: TGTGCCAGCAGCCCAGGGGACAGGGTACAGCCCCAGCATTTT.